This is a list of T cell receptor beta chains from one sample in a study of blood T cell repertoires in COVID-19. Data came from immunoSEQ multiplex PCR; TCRdb stores just in-frame clones and leaves some out. The table lists a few hundred thousand clones, around 89% of them singletons. Material for sequencing was PBMCs or T cells enriched from blood (not recorded which). These receptors all stem from a woman between 40 and 55 years old who had recovered from COVID-19. CDR3s include the opening cysteine and the closing phenylalanine or tryptophan. The D gene is left open where the match is weak.

TRBJ2-3	TRBD1	TRBV24-1	CATSEPGTGIFTDTQYF
TRBJ1-2	TRBD1	TRBV15	CATSSQQGNYGYTF
TRBJ1-2	TRBD1	TRBV4-3	CASSRGTGGNYGYTF
TRBJ1-6	TRBD1	TRBV30	CAWSGWGQGYSPLHF
TRBJ2-1	TRBD1	TRBV19	CATDRGGNEQFF
TRBJ1-1	-	TRBV2	CASSPENMNTEAFF
TRBJ2-2	-	TRBV19	CASSIGTGFRPGELFF
TRBJ1-1	-	TRBV7-9	CASSLKVGVLTEAFF
TRBJ2-1	TRBD2	TRBV5-6	CASSWGLAGGPATYNEQFF
TRBJ2-3	TRBD2	TRBV24-1	CATSTGTRSRSDTQYF
TRBJ1-2	-	TRBV6-2/TRBV6-3	CASSYPLIRGGYTF
TRBJ1-1	-	TRBV4-2	CASSQEEGRNTEAFF
TRBJ2-3	TRBD2	TRBV5-4	CASSWGSGTSGTDTQYF
TRBJ1-4	-	TRBV5-1	CASSLLGGNEKLFF
TRBJ1-2	-	TRBV2	CASSEVNSHLYGYTF
TRBJ2-7	-	TRBV11-2	CASSLEQILTYEQYF
TRBJ1-1	-	TRBV7-6	CASSLFRSGPDTEAFF
TRBJ1-1	TRBD1	TRBV5-5	CASSLGQGFLSEAFF
TRBJ2-2	-	TRBV30	CAWSEDYLRRELFF
TRBJ1-3	TRBD1	TRBV7-2	CASSPGTGGNTIYF
TRBJ2-1	TRBD2	TRBV10-3	CAIDSGLAERNEQFF
TRBJ1-6	TRBD1	TRBV4-1	CASSQRQGQEPLHF
TRBJ1-4	TRBD1	TRBV27	CASSRRDRGGPNEKLFF
TRBJ2-3	-	TRBV13	CASSLARGDTQYF
TRBJ1-2	TRBD1	TRBV4-3	CASSQDSFDRVVRGYTF
TRBJ2-2	-	TRBV7-2	CASSLFRRGELFF
TRBJ2-1	-	TRBV24-1	CATSDFQQTLSYNEQFF
TRBJ2-7	-	TRBV5-1	CASSPEGSYEQYF
TRBJ1-1	-	TRBV30	CAWRVPWGHRSEAFF
TRBJ2-1	TRBD2	TRBV27	CASSFVAGRSNEQFF
TRBJ2-1	TRBD2	TRBV7-2	CASSLAGGRAVNEQFF
TRBJ2-1	TRBD1	TRBV27	CASSRTGGASYNEQFF
TRBJ2-5	TRBD1	TRBV5-1	CASTRTGGRQETQYF
TRBJ2-3	TRBD2	TRBV5-1	CASSPGLAGVSTDTQYF
TRBJ1-2	-	TRBV28	CASSRPTGYGYTF
TRBJ2-2	-	TRBV11-3	CASSLVGTLNTGELFF
TRBJ1-2	-	TRBV20-1	CSGGGDYGYTF
TRBJ2-5	TRBD2	TRBV3-1/TRBV3-2	CASSQSRYIAGGHETQYF
TRBJ1-1	TRBD1	TRBV10-3	CAIRQGMNTEAFF
TRBJ1-2	-	TRBV7-2	CASSSLGPGDYGYTF
TRBJ1-5	-	TRBV19	CASSTGRLSGNQPQHF
TRBJ2-5	TRBD2	TRBV3-1/TRBV3-2	CASSPAGGEETQYF
TRBJ1-5	TRBD1	TRBV19	CASSSGQGALSNQPQHF
TRBJ2-7	TRBD2	TRBV13	CASSSTGTSGSYEQYF
TRBJ2-7	-	TRBV6-5	CASSTYYGLSYEQYF
TRBJ1-1	TRBD1	TRBV7-8	CASSLWGQSNTEAFF
TRBJ1-5	-	TRBV27	CASSRTATSNQPQHF
TRBJ1-1	-	TRBV16	CASSQSGRGGEAFF
TRBJ2-3	TRBD2	TRBV20-1	CSASLAGVPDTQYF
TRBJ2-7	-	TRBV3-1/TRBV3-2	CASSSQVSYEQYF
TRBJ2-7	TRBD2	TRBV30	CAWSVASGGPQQYF
TRBJ1-1	TRBD1	TRBV6-1	CASSEHRGEAFF
TRBJ2-1	TRBD1	TRBV10-1	CASSDLGGSSYNEQFF
TRBJ1-2	-	TRBV4-3	CASSQDLGLYGYTF
TRBJ2-2	-	TRBV7-2	CASSLNYQTPGELFF
TRBJ2-1	TRBD2	TRBV19	CASSIELAGVFNEQFF
TRBJ2-3	TRBD2	TRBV9	CASSAPSGASGDTQYF
TRBJ2-3	-	TRBV10-3	CAIRGGEGQTDTQYF
TRBJ1-5	TRBD1	TRBV19	CASFRDRAFYSNQPQHF